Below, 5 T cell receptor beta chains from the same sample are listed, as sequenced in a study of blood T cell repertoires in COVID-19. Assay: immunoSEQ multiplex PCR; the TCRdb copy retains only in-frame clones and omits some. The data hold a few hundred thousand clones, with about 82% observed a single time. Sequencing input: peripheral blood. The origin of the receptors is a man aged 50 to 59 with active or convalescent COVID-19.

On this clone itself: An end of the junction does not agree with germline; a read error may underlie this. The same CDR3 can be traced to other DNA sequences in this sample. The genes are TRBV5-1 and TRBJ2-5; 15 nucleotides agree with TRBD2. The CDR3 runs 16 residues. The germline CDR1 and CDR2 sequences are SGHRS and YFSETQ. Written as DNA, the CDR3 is TGCGCCAGCAGTTTGGGACTAGCGGGAGGTCAAGAGACCCAGTACTTC. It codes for CASSLGLAGGQETQYF.

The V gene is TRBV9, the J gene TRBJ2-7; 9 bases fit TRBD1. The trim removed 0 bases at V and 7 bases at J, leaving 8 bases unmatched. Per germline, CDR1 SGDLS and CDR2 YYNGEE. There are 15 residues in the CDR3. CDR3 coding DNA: TGTGCCAGCAGCGTAGCCGGGACAGGGTATGATGAGCAGTACTTC. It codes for CASSVAGTGYDEQYF.

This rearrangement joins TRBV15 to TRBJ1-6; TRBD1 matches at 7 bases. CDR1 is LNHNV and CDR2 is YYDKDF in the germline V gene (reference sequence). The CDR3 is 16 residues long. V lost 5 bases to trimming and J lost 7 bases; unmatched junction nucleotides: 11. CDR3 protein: CATSGRQGLANSPLHF. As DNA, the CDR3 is TGTGCCACCAGCGGCAGACAGGGTCTAGCGAATTCACCCCTCCACTTT.

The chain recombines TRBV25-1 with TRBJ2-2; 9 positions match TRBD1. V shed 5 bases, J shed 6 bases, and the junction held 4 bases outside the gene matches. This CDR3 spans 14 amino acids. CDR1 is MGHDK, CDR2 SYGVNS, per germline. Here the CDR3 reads CASSLDRGSGELFF. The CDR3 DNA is TGTGCCAGCAGTCTAGACAGGGGGTCCGGGGAGCTGTTTTTT.

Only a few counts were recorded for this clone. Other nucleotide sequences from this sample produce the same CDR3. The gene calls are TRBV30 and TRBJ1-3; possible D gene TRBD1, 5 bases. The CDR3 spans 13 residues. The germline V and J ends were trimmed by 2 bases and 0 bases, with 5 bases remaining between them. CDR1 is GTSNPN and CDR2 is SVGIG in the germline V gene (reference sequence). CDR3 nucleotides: TGTGCCTGGAGTAGGGGCTCTGGAAACACCATATATTTT. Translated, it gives CAWSRGSGNTIYF.